A single sample is the source of the 21 T cell receptor beta chains below, sequenced in a study of PD-L1 blockade in urothelial cancer (dated by TCRdb to 2016 to 2017). Libraries were made using the immunoSEQ multiplex PCR assay. Sourced from immuneACCESS, this table was stored by TCRdb with only in-frame sequences that have V and J called. A share of the clones is absent; for the studies checked, an unresolved V gene accounts for under half, and the remainder has no known explanation. The sample contains more than 30,000 clones, 84% of them found a single time. Around 30% of the sample is taken by the ten largest. The material sequenced was PBMCs, taken around atezolizumab (anti-PD-L1) treatment. The receptors were gathered from a man aged 55 to 70 with urothelial cancer.

This clone was seen more than once but under ten times. The chain recombines TRBV7-2 with TRBJ1-5; 7 bases are a match to TRBD1. This CDR3 is built from 16 residues. V lost 3 bases to trimming and J lost 0 bases; unmatched junction nucleotides: 5. CDR1 SGHTA and CDR2 FQGNSA come from the germline V gene. CDR3 region: CASSLRRGDSNQPQHF. In DNA, the CDR3 is TGTGCCAGCAGCTTGCGCAGGGGGGATAGCAATCAGCCCCAGCATTTT.

The gene calls are TRBV28 and TRBJ2-1, with 10 bases matching TRBD2. This CDR3 has 16 residues. The germline V gene has CDR1 MDHEN and CDR2 SYDVKM. Losses at the gene ends were 5 bases for V and 8 bases for J; bases not matched to a gene: 12. The CDR3 sequence is CASSPTLAGERDEQFF. The DNA for the CDR3 is TGTGCCAGCAGTCCTACTCTAGCGGGAGAGAGGGATGAGCAGTTCTTC.

The chain employs TRBV29-1 and TRBJ2-3; 9 bases fit TRBD2. V trimming: 0 bases; J trimming: 4 bases; junction bases outside the gene matches: 8. Germline assignment: CDR1 SQVTM and CDR2 ANQGSEA. This CDR3 contains 16 residues. CDR3 nucleotide sequence: TGCAGCGTTGAAGACTGGGCGGGGGGGCGCGCAGATACGCAGTATTTT. Encoded protein: CSVEDWAGGRADTQYF.

The rearrangement links TRBV4-3 to TRBJ2-1; D is undetermined. The CDR3 runs 15 residues. Germline-derived CDR1 and CDR2 are LGHNA and YSLEER. Trimming took off 4 bases at V and 0 bases at J, with 10 bases between the two ends. Here the CDR3 reads CASSRQLGSYNEQFF. The CDR3, as DNA: TGCGCCAGCAGCCGACAATTAGGCTCCTACAATGAGCAGTTCTTC.

This chain links TRBV27 with TRBJ2-2; tentative D call: TRBD2 (6 bases). The germline V gene has CDR1 MNHEY and CDR2 SMNVEV (reference sequence). The CDR3 covers 11 residues. Trimming took off 4 bases at V and 12 bases at J, with 9 bases between the two ends. The CDR3 spells CASSYGTQLFF. The DNA for the CDR3 is TGTGCCAGCAGTTACGGGACTCAGCTGTTTTTT.

The rearrangement links TRBV15 to TRBJ2-7; D possibly corresponds to TRBD1 (6 bases). Trimming took off 1 base at V and 3 bases at J, with 16 bases between the two ends. From germline, CDR1 is LNHNV and CDR2 YYDKDF (reference sequence). CDR3 length: 16 amino acids. In nucleotides, the CDR3 is TGTGCCACCAGCAGAGGACGGCAGGGGACCCTCTACGAGCAGTACTTC. Translated, it gives CATSRGRQGTLYEQYF.

V gene TRBV5-1 combines with J gene TRBJ1-2; D is unclear. Looked up from germline, CDR1 is SGHRS and CDR2 is YFSETQ. With 2 bases removed from V and 0 bases from J, the gap between germline ends came to 14 bases. CDR3 size: 16 residues. The CDR3 protein is CASSFSQIGANYGYTF. The DNA for the CDR3 is TGCGCCAGCAGCTTTTCTCAGATAGGAGCTAACTATGGCTACACCTTC. The full variable domain, in which reference TRBV5-1 and TRBJ1-2 provide the parts outside the CDR3, is KAGVTQTPRYLIKTRGQQVTLSCSPISGHRSVSWYQQTPGQGLQFLFEYFSETQRNKGNFPGRFSGRQFSNSRSEMNVSTLELGDSALYLCASSFSQIGANYGYTFGSGTRLTVV.

The V and J genes are TRBV11-2 and TRBJ2-7, with D possibly matching TRBD2 (5 bases). The germline CDR1 and CDR2 sequences are SGHAT and FQNNGV. This CDR3 contains 14 residues. V was clipped by 1 base and J by 2 bases, with 9 bases between them. CDR3 region: CASSLGLSAYEQYF. Here the CDR3 DNA reads TGTGCCAGCAGCTTAGGACTATCGGCCTACGAGCAGTACTTC.

Only one count was recorded for this clone. V and J are TRBV4-1 and TRBJ2-1; 9 positions agree with TRBD2. Losses at the gene ends were 1 base for V and 4 bases for J; bases not matched to a gene: 5. Germline values: CDR1 MGHRA, CDR2 YSYEKL. The CDR3 totals 16 residues. As DNA, the CDR3 is TGCGCCAGCAGCCAAGGGCTAGCGGGATTGTACAATGAGCAGTTCTTC. Amino acids: CASSQGLAGLYNEQFF.

This chain connects TRBV6-6 to TRBJ1-1, with D possibly matching TRBD1 (5 bases). Germline V lookup: CDR1 MNHNY, CDR2 SVGAGI (reference sequence). Deletions cut 6 bases from V and 7 bases from J, with 18 bases between. The CDR3 runs to 14 residues. CDR3: CASRTGLRAGEAFF. The CDR3, as DNA: TGTGCCAGCAGGACGGGACTTAGGGCAGGTGAAGCTTTCTTT.

V usage is TRBV30 and J usage is TRBJ1-4; 10 bases map to TRBD1. The CDR3 runs 14 residues. The germline V gene has CDR1 GTSNPN and CDR2 SVGIG (reference sequence). V shed 3 bases and J 7 bases; nucleotides not matched to a gene: 5. The CDR3 spells CAWRRQGAGEKLFF. The CDR3, as DNA: TGTGCCTGGAGACGACAGGGGGCTGGTGAAAAACTGTTTTTT.

The rearrangement links TRBV29-1 to TRBJ1-1, with D maybe TRBD1 (5 bases). The V end was cut by 4 bases, the J end by 7 bases, with 10 bases between. The CDR3 consists of 11 residues. The germline V gene has CDR1 SQVTM and CDR2 ANQGSEA. The CDR3 loop reads CSVGSGYEAFF. CDR3 in DNA: TGCAGCGTTGGCTCAGGGTATGAAGCTTTCTTT. Based on the CDR3 plus reference TRBV29-1 and TRBJ1-1, the full variable domain is SAVISQKPSRDICQRGTSLTIQCQVDSQVTMMFWYRQQPGQSLTLIATANQGSEATYESGFVIDKFPISRPNLTFSTLTVSNMSPEDSSIYLCSVGSGYEAFFGQGTRLTVV.

The chain employs TRBV7-8 and TRBJ2-3; TRBD2 is a possible D gene (6 bases). The CDR3 is 16 amino acids. The V end was cut by 1 base, the J end by 3 bases, with 14 bases between. CDR1 and CDR2 (germline): SGHVS, FQNEAQ. The CDR3 nucleotides read TGTGCCAGCAGCTTAGTCCTGGCGGGGCTTACAGATACGCAGTATTTT. Its translation: CASSLVLAGLTDTQYF.

This chain joins TRBV11-2 and TRBJ1-2; D is unclear. CDR1 and CDR2 (germline): SGHAT, FQNNGV. The ends were cut back, 5 bases at V and 8 bases at J, with 12 bases in the middle. The CDR3 has 12 amino acids. In nucleotides, the CDR3 is TGTGCCAGCAGCCTCGCAGGAAACGGCTACACCTTC. Protein product: CASSLAGNGYTF.

The chain uses TRBV7-9 and TRBJ2-7; unclear D gene. Per germline, CDR1 SEHNR and CDR2 FQNEAQ (reference sequence). V was shortened by 3 bases and J by 2 bases, with 23 bases between the two germline ends. The CDR3 totals 18 residues. The CDR3 region has the DNA TGTGCCAGCAGCTTTTCCCTGTTGGCATTCTCACGCCCCTACGAGCAGTACTTC. Amino acid sequence: CASSFSLLAFSRPYEQYF.

The rearrangement links TRBV5-6 to TRBJ1-1; no firm D call. The CDR3 has 11 amino acids. Germline V gene sequence: CDR1 SGHDT, CDR2 YYEEEE. Deletions cut 4 bases from V and 4 bases from J, with 5 bases between. CDR3 sequence reads: CASSRSTEAFF. For the CDR3, the DNA is TGTGCCAGCAGCCGGAGCACTGAAGCTTTCTTT.

The V and J genes are TRBV27 and TRBJ2-3, with 9 bases lining up with TRBD2. The V and J ends lost 8 bases and 5 bases, in that order; junction bases with no gene match: 8. CDR3 length: 14 residues. The V gene's germline CDR1 is MNHEY and CDR2 SMNVEV (reference sequence). The CDR3: CASGIAGVGDTQYF. CDR3 sequence (DNA): TGTGCCAGCGGGATAGCGGGAGTGGGAGATACGCAGTATTTT.

The chain recombines TRBV9 with TRBJ2-7, with D unclear. V gave up 0 bases and J gave up 0 bases, with 7 bases separating them. Germline V lookup: CDR1 SGDLS, CDR2 YYNGEE. The length of the CDR3 is 14 residues. The CDR3 region has the DNA TGTGCCAGCAGCGTAGCACAGAACTCCTACGAGCAGTACTTC. Translated, it gives CASSVAQNSYEQYF.

In this sample, this clone turned up many times. J is TRBJ1-2 and V is TRBV7-2; TRBD1 aligns across 9 bases. After removal of 5 bases from V and 5 bases from J, the junction contained 15 bases not matched to a gene. CDR3 length equals 17 residues. The germline gives CDR1 SGHTA, CDR2 FQGNSA. CDR3 in DNA: TGTGCCAGCAGCCCGGGGTCACAGGGGGCGCGGGTTTATGGCTACACCTTC. It specifies CASSPGSQGARVYGYTF.

The chain uses TRBV5-4 and TRBJ1-6; weak D call: TRBD1 (5 bases). The CDR3 runs to 16 residues. Trimming took off 4 bases at V and 3 bases at J, with 14 bases between the two ends. Germline assignment: CDR1 SGHNT and CDR2 YYREEE (reference sequence). The CDR3 region is CASSGGGVGYNSPLHF. The DNA for the CDR3 is TGTGCCAGCAGCGGAGGAGGGGTGGGCTATAATTCACCCCTCCACTTT. The variable domain in full, completed from reference TRBV5-4 and TRBJ1-6, reads ETGVTQSPTHLIKTRGQQVTLRCSSQSGHNTVSWYQQALGQGPQFIFQYYREEENGRGNFPPRFSGLQFPNYSSELNVNALELDDSALYLCASSGGGVGYNSPLHFGNGTRLTVT.

The chain combines TRBV7-2 with TRBJ2-7, with D possibly being TRBD1 (6 bases). Germline values: CDR1 SGHTA, CDR2 FQGNSA. This CDR3 has 14 amino acids. With 5 bases removed from V and 4 bases from J, the gap between germline ends came to 15 bases. CDR3 residues: CASSPSPDRYEQYF. CDR3 DNA: TGTGCCAGCAGCCCTAGTCCCGACAGGTACGAGCAGTACTTC.